A selection of T cell receptor beta chains follows, all from one sample in a study of T cells in Graves' hyperthyroidism and ophthalmopathy. TCRdb independently ran MiXCR on the multiplex PCR reads; one entry per CDR3 protein. This sample has some 510,000 distinct CDR3 sequences, with more than 45% found just once. Sequenced sample: peripheral blood or thyroid tissue (not recorded which). These receptors were taken from a woman younger than 30 with Graves' hyperthyroidism. The CDR3 runs from the conserved cysteine through the conserved F or W. The order of the fields is D gene, V gene, clone size, J gene, CDR3 protein, CDR3 DNA. D genes are given only for firm matches. Not all rows give a size; the values are once, few, many and, for expanded clones, a class.

D gene: NA; V gene: TRBV12-3/TRBV12-4; clone size: few; J gene: TRBJ2-7; CDR3 protein: CASSLLLGSYEQYF; CDR3 DNA: TGTGCCAGCAGTTTACTGCTAGGGTCCTACGAGCAGTACTTC
D gene: NA; V gene: TRBV6-5; clone size: many; J gene: TRBJ2-2; CDR3 protein: CASSYSDNTGELFF; CDR3 DNA: TGTGCCAGCAGTTATTCCGATAACACCGGGGAGCTGTTTTTT
D gene: TRBD1; V gene: TRBV29-1; clone size: once; J gene: TRBJ2-2; CDR3 protein: CSSRTGTVGELFF; CDR3 DNA: TGCAGCTCCCGCACCGGGACAGTCGGGGAGCTGTTTTTT
D gene: NA; V gene: TRBV2; clone size: NA; J gene: TRBJ2-2; CDR3 protein: CASSWGGESGELFF; CDR3 DNA: TGTGCCAGCAGTTGGGGGGGCGAAAGCGGGGAGCTGTTTTTT
D gene: NA; V gene: TRBV2; clone size: few; J gene: TRBJ2-6; CDR3 protein: CASSDPTDSSSGANVLTF; CDR3 DNA: TGTGCCAGCAGTGACCCGACAGATTCTAGCTCTGGGGCCAACGTCCTGACTTTC
D gene: TRBD1; V gene: TRBV24-1; clone size: many; J gene: TRBJ1-5; CDR3 protein: CATSVSGQGDGQPQHF; CDR3 DNA: TGTGCCACCAGTGTCTCAGGACAGGGAGACGGCCAGCCCCAGCATTTT
D gene: NA; V gene: TRBV29-1; clone size: NA; J gene: TRBJ1-1; CDR3 protein: CSIWTVSPEAFF; CDR3 DNA: TGCAGCATATGGACCGTGAGCCCTGAAGCTTTCTTT
D gene: NA; V gene: TRBV2; clone size: NA; J gene: TRBJ2-2; CDR3 protein: CASRGEVFTGELFF; CDR3 DNA: TGTGCCAGCAGGGGGGAGGTTTTCACCGGGGAGCTGTTTTTT
D gene: TRBD2; V gene: TRBV9; clone size: NA; J gene: TRBJ2-5; CDR3 protein: CASSVSGGKETQYF; CDR3 DNA: TGTGCCAGCAGCGTCTCGGGAGGTAAAGAGACCCAGTACTTC
D gene: NA; V gene: TRBV7-3; clone size: many; J gene: TRBJ1-1; CDR3 protein: CASSSDSGTEAFF; CDR3 DNA: TGTGCCAGCTCCTCAGATTCAGGCACTGAAGCTTTCTTT
D gene: NA; V gene: TRBV25-1; clone size: NA; J gene: TRBJ2-2; CDR3 protein: CARGPTGTGELFF; CDR3 DNA: TGTGCTAGAGGGCCGACGGGCACCGGGGAGCTGTTTTTT
D gene: TRBD2; V gene: TRBV20-1; clone size: NA; J gene: TRBJ2-7; CDR3 protein: CSARIVGLAEPTHTREQYF; CDR3 DNA: TGCAGTGCTAGAATTGTCGGACTAGCGGAGCCGACCCACACTCGGGAGCAGTACTTC
D gene: TRBD1; V gene: TRBV24-1; clone size: NA; J gene: TRBJ2-2; CDR3 protein: CATRPGTGNGGELFF; CDR3 DNA: TGTGCCACTCGTCCCGGGACAGGGAATGGCGGGGAGCTGTTTTTT
D gene: TRBD1; V gene: TRBV7-2; clone size: once; J gene: TRBJ2-7; CDR3 protein: CASSRPGTGQAYEQYF; CDR3 DNA: TGTGCCAGCAGTCGGCCCGGGACAGGCCAAGCCTACGAGCAGTACTTC
D gene: NA; V gene: TRBV7-3; clone size: NA; J gene: TRBJ1-2; CDR3 protein: CASSLRDGNYGYTF; CDR3 DNA: TGTGCCAGCAGCTTACGGGACGGGAACTATGGCTACACCTTC
D gene: NA; V gene: TRBV6-6; clone size: few; J gene: TRBJ1-5; CDR3 protein: CASSDSLGNQPQHF; CDR3 DNA: TGTGCCAGCAGCGACAGTCTAGGCAATCAGCCCCAGCATTTT
D gene: TRBD1; V gene: TRBV25-1; clone size: NA; J gene: TRBJ1-4; CDR3 protein: CASSPRTGTDEKLFF; CDR3 DNA: TGTGCCAGCAGTCCGCGGACAGGGACAGATGAAAAACTGTTTTTT
D gene: TRBD2; V gene: TRBV7-9; clone size: once; J gene: TRBJ2-5; CDR3 protein: CASSPWPEGGQGETQYF; CDR3 DNA: TGTGCCAGCAGCCCCTGGCCGGAGGGAGGGCAGGGAGAGACCCAGTACTTC
D gene: NA; V gene: TRBV7-9; clone size: once; J gene: TRBJ2-7; CDR3 protein: CASSLDGIGTYEQYF; CDR3 DNA: TGTGCCAGCAGCTTAGACGGTATCGGGACCTACGAGCAGTACTTC
D gene: TRBD2; V gene: TRBV2; clone size: NA; J gene: TRBJ2-7; CDR3 protein: CASSTGTSGRYEQYF; CDR3 DNA: TGTGCCAGCAGCACCGGGACTAGCGGGAGGTACGAGCAGTACTTC
D gene: NA; V gene: TRBV29-1; clone size: NA; J gene: TRBJ1-5; CDR3 protein: CSVADGGNQPQHF; CDR3 DNA: TGCAGCGTCGCCGACGGAGGCAATCAGCCCCAACATTTT
D gene: TRBD1; V gene: TRBV7-2; clone size: NA; J gene: TRBJ1-2; CDR3 protein: CASSPWDRVNYGYTF; CDR3 DNA: TGTGCCAGCAGCCCCTGGGACAGGGTGAACTATGGCTACACCTTC
D gene: TRBD2; V gene: TRBV10-3; clone size: NA; J gene: TRBJ2-7; CDR3 protein: CATGELADFYEQYF; CDR3 DNA: TGTGCCACCGGGGAACTAGCGGACTTCTACGAGCAGTACTTC
D gene: NA; V gene: TRBV2; clone size: few; J gene: TRBJ1-1; CDR3 protein: CASSYAYGGMNTEAFF; CDR3 DNA: TGTGCCAGCAGTTACGCTTACGGGGGCATGAACACTGAAGCTTTCTTT
D gene: NA; V gene: TRBV9; clone size: few; J gene: TRBJ1-4; CDR3 protein: CASSREEKKLFF; CDR3 DNA: TGTGCCAGCAGCCGTGAGGAGAAAAAACTGTTTTTT
D gene: NA; V gene: TRBV9; clone size: NA; J gene: TRBJ2-7; CDR3 protein: CASSPGGTSSYEQYF; CDR3 DNA: TGTGCCAGCAGCCCCGGGGGCACCAGCTCCTACGAGCAGTACTTC
D gene: NA; V gene: TRBV12-3/TRBV12-4; clone size: NA; J gene: TRBJ1-5; CDR3 protein: CASSYDDSNQPQHF; CDR3 DNA: TGTGCCAGCAGTTACGACGATTCCAATCAGCCCCAGCATTTT
D gene: NA; V gene: TRBV24-1; clone size: NA; J gene: TRBJ1-2; CDR3 protein: CASSQATQATGYTF; CDR3 DNA: TGTGCCAGCAGCCAAGCGACGCAAGCAACTGGCTACACCTTC
D gene: TRBD2; V gene: TRBV20-1; clone size: NA; J gene: TRBJ2-7; CDR3 protein: CSARQGLAPGEQYF; CDR3 DNA: TGCAGTGCGCGTCAGGGACTAGCCCCTGGGGAGCAGTACTTC
D gene: NA; V gene: TRBV2; clone size: few; J gene: TRBJ2-5; CDR3 protein: CASSGEGFETQYF; CDR3 DNA: TGTGCCAGCAGCGGAGAGGGGTTTGAGACCCAGTACTTC
D gene: TRBD1; V gene: TRBV24-1; clone size: NA; J gene: TRBJ2-1; CDR3 protein: CATSELPGQGSGEQFF; CDR3 DNA: TGTGCCACCAGTGAGTTACCGGGACAGGGAAGCGGTGAGCAGTTCTTC
D gene: NA; V gene: TRBV7-2; clone size: NA; J gene: TRBJ2-7; CDR3 protein: CSSSLGAEAYEQYF; CDR3 DNA: TGTTCCAGCAGCTTAGGGGCGGAGGCCTACGAGCAGTACTTC
D gene: NA; V gene: TRBV19; clone size: few; J gene: TRBJ2-5; CDR3 protein: CASSIVGTGETQYF; CDR3 DNA: TGTGCCAGTAGTATAGTGGGGACGGGAGAGACCCAGTACTTC
D gene: TRBD2; V gene: TRBV20-1; clone size: NA; J gene: TRBJ2-7; CDR3 protein: CSASPLAGDHEQYF; CDR3 DNA: TGCAGTGCTAGTCCTCTAGCGGGAGACCACGAGCAGTACTTC
D gene: NA; V gene: TRBV12-3/TRBV12-4; clone size: few; J gene: TRBJ2-5; CDR3 protein: CASSLLQEETQYF; CDR3 DNA: TGTGCCAGCAGTTTACTGCAGGAAGAGACCCAGTACTTC
D gene: TRBD2; V gene: TRBV19; clone size: many; J gene: TRBJ2-7; CDR3 protein: CASSRLAGNHEQYF; CDR3 DNA: TGTGCCAGTAGTCGACTAGCGGGGAATCACGAGCAGTACTTC
D gene: TRBD1; V gene: TRBV10-3; clone size: many; J gene: TRBJ1-1; CDR3 protein: CAISDVDRVNTEAFF; CDR3 DNA: TGTGCCATCAGTGACGTAGACAGGGTGAACACTGAAGCTTTCTTT
D gene: NA; V gene: TRBV20-1; clone size: NA; J gene: TRBJ1-5; CDR3 protein: CSAKRTHQPQHF; CDR3 DNA: TGCAGTGCAAAACGGACACATCAGCCCCAGCATTTT
D gene: TRBD1; V gene: TRBV29-1; clone size: many; J gene: TRBJ1-2; CDR3 protein: CSGSTGRDGYTF; CDR3 DNA: TGCAGCGGCTCGACAGGGAGGGATGGCTACACCTTC
D gene: TRBD1; V gene: TRBV20-1; clone size: NA; J gene: TRBJ1-5; CDR3 protein: CSARRGTGEGQPQHF; CDR3 DNA: TGCAGTGCTAGAAGGGGGACAGGTGAAGGTCAGCCCCAGCATTTT
D gene: NA; V gene: TRBV7-2; clone size: many; J gene: TRBJ2-2; CDR3 protein: CASSLSGNTGELFF; CDR3 DNA: TGTGCCAGCAGCTTATCTGGGAACACCGGGGAGCTGTTTTTT
D gene: TRBD2; V gene: TRBV10-3; clone size: many; J gene: TRBJ2-7; CDR3 protein: CAGGTSGSEEQYF; CDR3 DNA: TGTGCCGGAGGGACTAGCGGGAGTGAAGAGCAGTACTTC
D gene: NA; V gene: TRBV20-1; clone size: few; J gene: TRBJ1-2; CDR3 protein: CSAPTDPYGYTF; CDR3 DNA: TGCAGTGCTCCTACCGACCCCTATGGCTACACCTTC
D gene: TRBD1; V gene: TRBV24-1; clone size: many; J gene: TRBJ1-2; CDR3 protein: CATSDRTGKNYGYTF; CDR3 DNA: TGTGCCACCAGTGATAGGACAGGGAAAAACTATGGCTACACCTTC
D gene: TRBD1; V gene: TRBV10-3; clone size: many; J gene: TRBJ1-1; CDR3 protein: CAISDPGGSTEAFF; CDR3 DNA: TGTGCCATCAGTGATCCAGGGGGAAGCACTGAAGCTTTCTTT
D gene: TRBD1; V gene: TRBV2; clone size: many; J gene: TRBJ1-2; CDR3 protein: CASSGQGRNGYTF; CDR3 DNA: TGTGCCAGCAGCGGACAGGGGCGGAATGGCTACACCTTC
D gene: NA; V gene: TRBV19; clone size: NA; J gene: TRBJ1-1; CDR3 protein: CASSRTITENTEAFF; CDR3 DNA: TGTGCCAGTAGTCGTACAATTACCGAGAACACTGAAGCTTTCTTT
D gene: NA; V gene: TRBV29-1; clone size: many; J gene: TRBJ1-1; CDR3 protein: CSVSGTVNTEAFF; CDR3 DNA: TGCAGCGTTTCGGGGACCGTAAACACTGAAGCTTTCTTT
D gene: TRBD2; V gene: TRBV10-3; clone size: NA; J gene: TRBJ2-2; CDR3 protein: CASSYGLAGTGELFF; CDR3 DNA: TGTGCCAGCAGTTACGGCCTAGCGGGTACCGGGGAGCTGTTTTTT
D gene: TRBD1; V gene: TRBV20-1; clone size: NA; J gene: TRBJ1-3; CDR3 protein: CSAKGQGAAWPNTIYF; CDR3 DNA: TGCAGTGCCAAGGGACAGGGGGCCGCGTGGCCTAACACCATATATTTT
D gene: NA; V gene: TRBV29-1; clone size: many; J gene: TRBJ2-7; CDR3 protein: CSVDGRGPEQYF; CDR3 DNA: TGCAGCGTTGACGGGAGAGGTCCCGAGCAGTACTTC
D gene: TRBD2; V gene: TRBV20-1; clone size: NA; J gene: TRBJ2-1; CDR3 protein: CSARGLAGADNEQFF; CDR3 DNA: TGCAGTGCTAGGGGACTAGCGGGAGCAGACAATGAGCAGTTCTTC
D gene: NA; V gene: TRBV7-2; clone size: NA; J gene: TRBJ1-2; CDR3 protein: CASSPDGGRLNGYTF; CDR3 DNA: TGCGCCAGCAGCCCTGATGGGGGGAGGTTAAACGGCTACACCTTC
D gene: NA; V gene: TRBV5-4; clone size: NA; J gene: TRBJ2-2; CDR3 protein: CASSGQDRAGELFF; CDR3 DNA: TGTGCCAGCAGTGGCCAAGATCGTGCCGGGGAGCTGTTTTTT
D gene: NA; V gene: TRBV20-1; clone size: NA; J gene: TRBJ2-6; CDR3 protein: CSAYESRVPGANVLTF; CDR3 DNA: TGCAGTGCTTACGAATCCAGGGTGCCTGGGGCCAACGTCCTGACTTTC
D gene: NA; V gene: TRBV29-1; clone size: NA; J gene: TRBJ1-3; CDR3 protein: CSVQMGIDSGNTIYF; CDR3 DNA: TGCAGCGTCCAAATGGGGATCGACTCTGGAAACACCATATATTTT
D gene: NA; V gene: TRBV2; clone size: NA; J gene: TRBJ1-1; CDR3 protein: CASNPIPLRTEAFF; CDR3 DNA: TGTGCCAGCAACCCGATACCCTTACGAACTGAAGCTTTCTTT
D gene: TRBD1; V gene: TRBV12-3/TRBV12-4; clone size: NA; J gene: TRBJ2-5; CDR3 protein: CASSAGQGIGETQYF; CDR3 DNA: TGTGCCAGCAGTGCCGGACAGGGGATAGGGGAGACCCAGTACTTC
D gene: NA; V gene: TRBV2; clone size: NA; J gene: TRBJ1-4; CDR3 protein: CASSPRGGKLFF; CDR3 DNA: TGTGCCAGCAGCCCAAGGGGCGGGAAACTGTTTTTT